This T cell receptor (beta chain) stems from a study of CD8 T cells in ankylosing spondylitis. The CDR3 covers 13 residues. V was clipped by 0 bases and J by 2 bases, with 5 bases between them. Germline V lookup: CDR1 SEHNR, CDR2 FQNEAQ (reference sequence). One entry per CDR3 protein results from TCRdb running MiXCR on the 5' RACE reads. This sample yields roughly 200,000 distinct CDR3 sequences, of which roughly 13% are seen a single time; 15% to 20% belongs to the top ten. The origin of this receptor is a male donor with ankylosing spondylitis or in good health (not recorded which). The chain uses TRBV7-9 and TRBJ2-7; D is uncertain. The sequenced sample was blood, either unsorted or a sorted T cell fraction (not recorded which). CDR3 nucleotide sequence: TGTGCCAGCAGCTTAGCCGAGCCCTACGAGCAGTACTTC. It specifies CASSLAEPYEQYF.